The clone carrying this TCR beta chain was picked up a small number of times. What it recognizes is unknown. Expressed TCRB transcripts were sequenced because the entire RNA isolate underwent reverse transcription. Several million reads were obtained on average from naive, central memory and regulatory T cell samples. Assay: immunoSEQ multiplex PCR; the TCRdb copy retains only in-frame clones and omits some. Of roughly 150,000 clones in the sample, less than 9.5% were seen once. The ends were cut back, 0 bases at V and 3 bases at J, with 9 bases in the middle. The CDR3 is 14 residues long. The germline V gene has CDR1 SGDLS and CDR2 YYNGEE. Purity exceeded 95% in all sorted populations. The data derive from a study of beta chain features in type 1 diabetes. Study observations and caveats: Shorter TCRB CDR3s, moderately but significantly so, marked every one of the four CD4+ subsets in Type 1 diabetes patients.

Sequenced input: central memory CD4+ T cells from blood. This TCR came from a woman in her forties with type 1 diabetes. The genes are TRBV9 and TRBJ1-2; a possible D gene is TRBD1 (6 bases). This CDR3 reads CASSVASGDYGYTF. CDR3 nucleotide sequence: TGTGCCAGCAGCGTAGCTTCAGGGGACTATGGCTACACCTTC.